Shown below are 9 T cell receptor beta chains from a single sample sequenced in a study of Graves' ophthalmopathy and Graves' hyperthyroidism. Beta-chain TCR CDR3 regions were amplified from RNA transcripts. Second-round multiplex PCR came after a first-round RT-PCR that employed HTBI primers. TCRdb re-called the multiplex PCR reads through MiXCR, storing one row per CDR3 protein. Counted here are 900,000 to 1,200,000 distinct CDR3 sequences, 36% occurring once; the ten biggest clones make up over 8.5%. Sequencing was performed on peripheral blood or thyroid tissue (not recorded which). The source of these receptors is an adult man with Graves' hyperthyroidism.

This clonotype was picked up many times. The chain has TRBV7-2 and TRBJ2-5; 10 bases map to TRBD1. The V gene end was trimmed by 5 bases and the J gene end by 4 bases; junction bases not matched to a gene: 10. Germline CDR1 is SGHTA and CDR2 is FQGNSA. The CDR3 loop spans 16 amino acids. CDR3: CASSAGQGFRSETQYF. The CDR3 DNA sequence: TGTGCCAGCAGCGCGGGACAGGGGTTTCGGTCAGAGACCCAGTACTTC.

There are many counts of this clonotype. This chain links TRBV9 with TRBJ1-2; D call uncertain. Trimming removed 4 bases at V and 3 bases at J, with 13 bases between. In germline, CDR1 is SGDLS, CDR2 YYNGEE. This CDR3 comprises 14 residues. DNA for the CDR3: TGTGCCAGCAGCCCACCGACGGATTACTATGGCTACACCTTC. Its translation is CASSPPTDYYGYTF.

Remarks on this clonotype: At one end, the junction sequence differs from germline, possibly due to a read error. The chain recombines TRBV5-1 with TRBJ2-7, with D maybe TRBD1 (5 bases). The CDR3 totals 15 residues. Germline V lookup: CDR1 SGHRS, CDR2 YFSETQ. The CDR3 loop reads CASSLGVAQDEEQYF. The CDR3 nucleotides read TGTGCCAGCAGCTTAGGGGTGGCTCAGGATGAGGAGCAGTACTTC.

A few counts support this clonotype. The genes are TRBV4-3 and TRBJ1-1; D is uncertain. Germline assignment: CDR1 LGHNA and CDR2 YSLEER. The CDR3 totals 15 residues. Trimming left V 4 bases short and J 2 bases short, with 14 bases between. CDR3 nucleotides: TGCGCCAGCAGCCTCCGGGCCCGGGCAAACACTGAAGCTTTCTTT. Translating gives CASSLRARANTEAFF.

This clonotype was detected ten times or more. V and J are TRBV7-8 and TRBJ2-5, with 8 nucleotides matching TRBD2. After removal of 1 base from V and 4 bases from J, the junction contained 5 bases not matched to a gene. The CDR3 length is 15 residues. CDR1 SGHVS and CDR2 FQNEAQ come from the germline V gene. In DNA form, the CDR3 reads TGTGCCAGCAGCTTAGTATCGGGGGGGGGAGAGACCCAGTACTTC. Protein sequence: CASSLVSGGGETQYF.

In this sample, this clonotype turned up many times. V and J are TRBV2 and TRBJ1-5, with D possibly being TRBD1 (6 bases). Germline loops: CDR1 SNHLY, CDR2 FYNNEI. Trimming left V 6 bases short and J 7 bases short, with 19 bases between. The CDR3 spans 15 residues. CDR3 loop: CASREYRAPGQPQHF. CDR3 DNA sequence: TGTGCCAGCAGAGAATACAGGGCACCGGGACAGCCCCAGCATTTT. The variable domain in full, with the rest retrieved from reference TRBV2 and TRBJ1-5, is EPEVTQTPSHQVTQMGQEVILRCVPISNHLYFYWYRQILGQKVEFLVSFYNNEISEKSEIFDDQFSVERPDGSNFTLKIRSTKLEDSAMYFCASREYRAPGQPQHFGDGTRLSIL.

J is TRBJ2-7 and V is TRBV6-5; unclear D gene. V dropped 8 bases and J dropped 6 bases, with 23 bases sitting between them. CDR3 length: 15 residues. Per germline, CDR1 MNHEY and CDR2 SVGAGI. The CDR3: CASSPLGMGIGEQYF. CDR3 sequence (DNA): TGTGCCAGCTCACCACTTGGGATGGGGATCGGCGAGCAGTACTTC.

This clonotype was seen ten or more times. The genes are TRBV11-2 and TRBJ2-7, with D tentatively TRBD2 (6 bases). The V gene lost 5 bases and the J gene lost 2 bases, with 13 bases spanning the gap. The CDR3 has 14 amino acids. Looked up from germline, CDR1 is SGHAT and CDR2 is FQNNGV. Here the CDR3 reads CASSGTGTAYEQYF. CDR3 DNA: TGTGCCAGCAGCGGGACCGGGACTGCCTACGAGCAGTACTTC.

This clonotype was seen at least ten times. CDR3 DNA: TGTGCCAGCAGTCCCAGACGACAGGAAGGCTACACCTTC. It is translated as CASSPRRQEGYTF. J is TRBJ1-2 and V is TRBV7-3; D possibly corresponds to TRBD1 (6 bases). This CDR3 region has 13 residues. Germline loops: CDR1 SGHTA, CDR2 FQGTGA. Trimming stripped 6 bases from V and 8 bases from J, with 16 bases between. Full variable domain (outside the CDR3, taken from reference TRBV7-3 and TRBJ1-2): GAGVSQTPSNKVTEKGKYVELRCDPISGHTALYWYRQSLGQGPEFLIYFQGTGAADDSGLPNDRFFAVRPEGSVSTLKIQRTERGDSAVYLCASSPRRQEGYTFGSGTRLTVV.